These 3 T cell receptor beta chains came from one sample sequenced in a study of CD8 T cells in ankylosing spondylitis. Study conclusions and caveats: Made up of 7 to 9 highly homologous variants, a TCR beta motif appeared characteristic of ankylosing spondylitis blood.

No antigen has been identified for these receptors. MiXCR was run by TCRdb on the 5' RACE reads, yielding one entry per CDR3 protein. The sample contains about 800,000 distinct CDR3 sequences, approximately 12% of which appear only once. Sequences were obtained from blood, either unsorted or a sorted T cell fraction (not recorded which). Source of these receptors: a male donor with ankylosing spondylitis.

This clonotype has just a few counts. The chain is built from TRBV20-1 and TRBJ2-4, with TRBD1 matching 9 bases. CDR3 size: 15 residues. The ends lost 2 bases at V and 0 bases at J; junction bases unmatched: 2. The germline CDR1 and CDR2 sequences are DFQATT and SNEGSKA (reference sequence). The DNA of the CDR3 is TGCAGTGCTAGACGGACAGGGGCAGCCAAAAACATTCAGTACTTC. Its translation is CSARRTGAAKNIQYF.

This clonotype was seen only a few times. The CDR3 DNA sequence: TGCAGTGCTAGAGATCGGCGGGGACCACCGGGGCAGTTCTTC. It is translated as CSARDRRGPPGQFF. The chain couples TRBV20-1 to TRBJ2-1; D may be TRBD2 (6 bases). The CDR3 has 14 amino acids. Germline loops: CDR1 DFQATT, CDR2 SNEGSKA (reference sequence). With 0 bases removed from V and 12 bases from J, the gap between germline ends came to 18 bases.

This clonotype showed up many times. The V and J genes are TRBV20-1 and TRBJ2-1; 7 bases are shared with TRBD2. The length of the CDR3 is 14 residues. V trimming: 6 bases; J trimming: 3 bases; junction bases outside the gene matches: 8. CDR1 and CDR2 from the germline V gene are DFQATT and SNEGSKA (reference sequence). The CDR3 protein is CSAAQRGYYNEQFF. The DNA for the CDR3 is TGCAGTGCCGCCCAGCGGGGTTACTACAATGAGCAGTTCTTC.